This T cell receptor (beta chain) was documented in a study of T cells in Graves' hyperthyroidism and ophthalmopathy (dated by TCRdb to between 2018 and 2021). Broadly, across the study: Peripheral blood was sampled at the time of initial diagnosis, prior to any treatment. To identify TCR V-J signatures that set the groups apart, the researchers used a discovery cohort of 90 to 100 patients, made up of roughly 45 with Graves' ophthalmopathy and some 55 with stable Graves' hyperthyroidism. An independent validation cohort of around 20 hyperthyroidism patients and about 15 patients who later progressed to ophthalmopathy tested prospective prediction of ophthalmopathy. The approximately 100 discovery patients were divided at random into training and test sets in a 7:3 ratio. The study also compared thyroid tissue and blood T-cell repertoires from more than 5 Graves' hyperthyroidism patients. Following sampling, methimazole starting at 30 mg daily was given to hyperthyroidism patients, and high-dose intravenous methylprednisolone was given to ophthalmopathy patients. TCR Vbeta CDR3 sequencing of 120 to 150 peripheral blood samples (over 40 ophthalmopathy, about 80 hyperthyroidism and approximately 17 progressor patients) is reported in the paper. What the study reported, not specific to this receptor: During validation, the model predicted progression to ophthalmopathy a median of around 7 months ahead of onset, with 60% to 71% sensitivity and about 72% specificity. Sample size was not statistically predetermined, and investigators were not blinded to group allocation. Most expanded thyroid clonotypes (frequency above 0.001) were also detected in blood, suggesting blood repertoires may reflect thyroid immune responses. A 13 V-J signature model separated ophthalmopathy from stable hyperthyroidism, with just over 85% sensitivity and 81.08% specificity in cross-validation and 80%/75% in testing.

Amplification of TCR beta CDR3 regions was carried out from RNA transcripts. The TCR CDR3 was subjected to a first round of RT-PCR using the HTBI primer set and the Qiagen OneStep RT-PCR kit. Libraries were constructed in a second round of multiplex PCR, after which size selection and purification were carried out. The libraries were sequenced on an Illumina HiSeq2000 using paired-end 100 bp reads. Turning to the authors' computational methods: SOAPnuke was used to process the raw data, with reads discarded if the reads contained adapters or uncalled bases, had a mean Phred below 15, or lacked an exact constant-primer or identifier match. High-quality paired reads were merged with COPE v1.2.5, and unique nucleotide sequences were defined as clonotypes. MiTCR v1.1 was used to align the clonotypes against IMGT TRBV, TRBD and TRBJ reference segments. The analysis included only V-J combinations with a frequency above 0.0001, which together covered around 99% of the repertoires. A TCS score was defined as the ratio between F50 (clonal expansion) and ExV (chaos), using BLOSUM62-based TCRdist between CDR3 peptides within each V-J. Welch's t-statistics and random forest reduced fewer than 550 V-J features to about 12, which were used in a naive Bayes classifier (R e1071). The public reads were quality trimmed at Q25 with fastp and then assembled into clones with MiXCR by TCRdb, keeping productive beta chains. Merged by CDR3 protein, the rows form single entries marked with the most common genes and DNA. The V and J calls were determined by TCRdb, not by the authors. This sample has more than 600,000 distinct CDR3 sequences in its table, and 16% of those were observed once. The ten top clones hold around 8.1% of the sample.

In the case of this clonotype: Its antigen specificity is not known. No base-level quality is on record; no much larger clone is a single base apart.

Stable Graves' hyperthyroidism was defined as no progression to ophthalmopathy during 18 months of follow-up. Hyperthyroidism patients were aged 18 to 65 years and newly diagnosed, with disease duration of less than 2 months. Any patient with an uncontrolled infection, another autoimmune disease, pregnancy or lactation was excluded. Clinical symptoms, serum thyroxine and TRAb, thyroid ultrasound, and orbital computed tomography formed the basis for the diagnoses. PBMCs were isolated from more than 9 ml of fresh peripheral blood by Ficoll-Paque density gradient centrifugation. Total RNA was extracted using Trizol reagent, and RNA quality was assessed on an Agilent 2100 Bioanalyzer. The sequence derives from a man younger than 30 with Graves' hyperthyroidism. Sequenced material: blood.

CDR3 region: CASSEAPQGGETQYF. The DNA sequence reads TGTGCCAGCAGTGAAGCACCCCAAGGGGGAGAGACCCAGTACTTC. The chain is made from TRBV6-1 and TRBJ2-5; tentative D gene TRBD1, with 6 bases matching. From its cysteine to its phenylalanine, the CDR3 spans 15 amino acids. Solely the CDR3 DNA is kept, with 45 bases framed from the first base. According to the germline V gene, CDR1 reads MNHNS and CDR2 reads SASEGT. V is cut by 0 bases and J by 4 bases, and the space between the germline ends is 12 bases.